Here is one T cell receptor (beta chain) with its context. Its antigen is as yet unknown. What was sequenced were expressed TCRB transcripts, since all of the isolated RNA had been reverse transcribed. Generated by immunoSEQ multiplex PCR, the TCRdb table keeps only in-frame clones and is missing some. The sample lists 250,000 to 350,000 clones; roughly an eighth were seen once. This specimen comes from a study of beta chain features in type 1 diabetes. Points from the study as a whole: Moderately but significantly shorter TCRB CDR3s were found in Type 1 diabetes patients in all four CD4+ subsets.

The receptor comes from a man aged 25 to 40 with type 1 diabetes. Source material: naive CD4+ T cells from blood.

Here the CDR3 reads CSVTGVSYNEQFF. Written as DNA, the CDR3 is TGCAGCGTGACGGGGGTCTCCTACAATGAGCAGTTCTTC. The rearrangement joins TRBV29-1 to TRBJ2-1; tentative D call: TRBD2 (6 bases). Germline loops: CDR1 SQVTM, CDR2 ANQGSEA. The CDR3 is 13 amino acids. V lost 6 bases and J lost 0, with 9 bases in between.